This T cell receptor (beta chain) emerged from a study of OX40 agonist ivuxolimab in advanced cancers. The germline V and J ends were trimmed by 8 bases and 4 bases, with 8 bases remaining between them. The CDR3 contains 11 residues. From germline, CDR1 is MDHEN and CDR2 SYDVKM. This clone was counted a few times. Only in-frame clones appear in the TCRdb table, and some are missing; sequencing was by immunoSEQ multiplex PCR. The repertoire holds 50,000 to 70,000 clones, around 84% seen once, with around 2.1% in the top ten. The receptor comes from an adult with an advanced solid tumor such as melanoma, head and neck, liver or kidney cancer. The chain recombines TRBV28 with TRBJ1-2, with D hard to call. Sample: CD4+ or CD8+ T cells sorted from blood, taken in a trial of the OX40 agonist ivuxolimab. The CDR3 region has the DNA TGTGCCAGCCAATCCTTCTATGGCTACACCTTC. Protein sequence: CASQSFYGYTF.